The 20 T cell receptor beta chains presented below share a single source sample, sequenced in a study of Ad26.COV2.S vaccination and SARS-CoV-2 variants. Profiled with immunoSEQ multiplex PCR; TCRdb holds only in-frame clones, not every one. The sample lists about 350,000 clones; roughly nine tenths were seen once. Source: peripheral blood, taken after recovery from COVID-19. These receptors all come from a human donor who had recovered from COVID-19.

The gene calls are TRBV9 and TRBJ1-2; 7 bases agree with TRBD1. Trimming cost V 1 base and J 2 bases; bases outside gene matches: 2. The CDR3 spans 14 residues. Germline assignment: CDR1 SGDLS and CDR2 YYNGEE. CDR3 sequence reads: CASSVIGGNYGYTF. CDR3 in DNA: TGTGCCAGCAGCGTAATAGGGGGCAACTATGGCTACACCTTC.

This sequence joins TRBV19 and TRBJ1-2; TRBD1 is a possible D gene (5 bases). V was shortened by 3 bases and J by 3 bases, with 14 bases between the two germline ends. The CDR3 spans 15 residues. CDR1 and CDR2 from the germline V gene are LNHDA and SQIVND (reference sequence). DNA for the CDR3: TGTGCCAGTAGTATTCAGGGTCCCCTATACTATGGCTACACCTTC. The encoded protein is CASSIQGPLYYGYTF.

The chain carries TRBV7-2 and TRBJ2-7, with 8 bases fitting TRBD1. J was trimmed by 3 bases and V by 1 base; bases with no gene match: 2. The V gene's germline CDR1 is SGHTA and CDR2 FQGNSA. This CDR3 region has 14 residues. CDR3 region: CASSLEQGDYEQYF. The CDR3 bases are TGTGCCAGCAGCTTAGAACAGGGGGACTACGAGCAGTACTTC.

The chain recombines TRBV29-1 with TRBJ1-2, with 10 bases matching TRBD1. Germline CDR1 SQVTM, CDR2 ANQGSEA. Trimming at V came to 5 bases and at J to 4 bases, leaving 4 bases not matched to a gene. CDR3 length: 13 residues. CDR3: CSVFDRGLYGYTF. DNA of the CDR3: TGCAGCGTTTTTGACAGGGGGCTCTATGGCTACACCTTC.

This sequence joins TRBV5-1 and TRBJ1-5; D unclear. The CDR3 is 15 residues long. Germline V lookup: CDR1 SGHRS, CDR2 YFSETQ. Trimming pared 0 bases from V and 5 bases from J, leaving 12 bases between. The CDR3 nucleotides are TGCGCCAGCAGCTTGGAAACGGGGAACTATCAGCCCCAGCATTTT. Protein sequence: CASSLETGNYQPQHF.

This clone was seen more than once but under ten times. The chain carries TRBV7-9 and TRBJ2-7, with D perhaps matching TRBD1 or TRBD2 (5 bases each). There are 14 residues in the CDR3. V lost 0 bases, J lost 7 bases, and 13 bases lay in between. Germline values: CDR1 SEHNR, CDR2 FQNEAQ (reference sequence). CDR3 nucleotides: TGTGCCAGCAGCTTAGCGGGACGGCGGTGGGAGCAGTACTTC. This encodes CASSLAGRRWEQYF.

In DNA form, the CDR3 reads TGTGCCATCATGGCAGGGGACGTCACAGATACGCAGTATTTT. Amino acid sequence: CAIMAGDVTDTQYF. This sequence joins TRBV10-3 and TRBJ2-3; D possibly corresponds to TRBD1 (6 bases). V was trimmed by 7 bases and J by 2 bases, leaving 13 bases between them. Per the germline V gene, CDR1 is ENHRY and CDR2 is SYGVKD. The CDR3 consists of 14 residues.

This rearrangement joins TRBV2 to TRBJ1-1, with unresolved D. Germline V gene lookup returns CDR1 SNHLY and CDR2 FYNNEI. This CDR3 has 13 residues. V gave up 6 bases and J gave up 5 bases, with 13 bases separating them. The CDR3: CASRSEGWTEAFF. The DNA of the CDR3 is TGTGCCAGCAGGTCGGAGGGCTGGACTGAAGCTTTCTTT.

The chain couples TRBV5-6 to TRBJ1-1; no firm D call. CDR3 length equals 13 residues. Germline V gene lookup returns CDR1 SGHDT and CDR2 YYEEEE. V dropped 4 bases and J dropped 2 bases, with 9 bases sitting between them. CDR3 coding DNA: TGTGCCAGCAGCGTCGACATAAACACTGAAGCTTTCTTT. The encoded protein is CASSVDINTEAFF. Drawing the rest from reference TRBV5-6 and TRBJ1-1, the complete variable domain is DAGVTQSPTHLIKTRGQQVTLRCSPKSGHDTVSWYQQALGQGPQFIFQYYEEEERQRGNFPDRFSGHQFPNYSSELNVNALLLGDSALYLCASSVDINTEAFFGQGTRLTVV.

In this sample, this clone turned up once. This sequence joins TRBV12-3 or TRBV12-4 and TRBJ2-5; weak D call: TRBD2 (5 bases). CDR3 length equals 13 residues. The V gene lost 2 bases and the J gene lost 5 bases, with 9 bases spanning the gap. In DNA, the CDR3 is TGTGCCAGCAGTTTATCGGGGAAGGAGACCCAGTACTTC. This encodes CASSLSGKETQYF.

The V call is TRBV27, the J call TRBJ1-3; D remains ambiguous. The CDR3 spans 15 residues. Germline V gene sequence: CDR1 MNHEY, CDR2 SMNVEV (reference sequence). V was clipped by 4 bases and J by 7 bases, with 17 bases between them. The CDR3: CASSSHTPQMNTIYF. CDR3 bases: TGTGCCAGCAGTTCCCACACACCCCAAATGAACACCATATATTTT.

The chain recombines TRBV5-1 with TRBJ1-1; D uncertain. Per the germline V gene, CDR1 is SGHRS and CDR2 is YFSETQ. Trimming pared 0 bases from V and 0 bases from J, leaving 9 bases between. There are 15 residues in the CDR3. CDR3 residues: CASSLAEVMNTEAFF. The CDR3 DNA reads as TGCGCCAGCAGCTTGGCCGAAGTCATGAACACTGAAGCTTTCTTT.

The CDR3: CASSHTKASPRVAFF. CDR3 DNA sequence: TGTGCCAGCAGCCATACCAAGGCCTCACCCCGGGTAGCTTTCTTT. The chain uses TRBV14 and TRBJ1-1; D gene unclear. CDR1 is SGHDN and CDR2 is FVKESK in the germline V gene. CDR3 size: 15 residues. The V end lost 3 bases, the J end lost 10 bases, and 21 bases lay between the germline ends.

The rearrangement uses TRBV6-1 and TRBJ1-2; D not resolved. V lost 2 bases to trimming and J lost 4 bases, with 14 bases between them. CDR3 length: 15 residues. Germline-derived CDR1 and CDR2 are MNHNS and SASEGT. CDR3 DNA sequence: TGTGCCAGCAGTGAATATGTAAATCAGGCCTATGGCTACACCTTC. Protein product: CASSEYVNQAYGYTF.

Regarding this clone: This same CDR3 is encoded by further DNA sequences in the sample. This rearrangement joins TRBV6-5 to TRBJ1-5, with D perhaps matching TRBD1 (5 bases). V was pared by 0 bases and J by 7 bases, with 10 bases between. Per germline, CDR1 MNHEY and CDR2 SVGAGI. CDR3 size: 14 residues. This chain's CDR3 is CASSYSGGGQPQHF. In nucleotides, the CDR3 is TGTGCCAGCAGTTACTCGGGGGGAGGCCAGCCCCAGCATTTT.

In its sample, this clone was seen once. V usage is TRBV14 and J usage is TRBJ2-7, with D unresolved. The CDR3 consists of 13 residues. The V end was cut by 5 bases, the J end by 5 bases, with 13 bases between. The germline CDR1 and CDR2 sequences are SGHDN and FVKESK. The CDR3 DNA reads as TGTGCCAGCAGCTCCCTCTCGAGGAACGAGCAGTACTTC. Residues: CASSSLSRNEQYF.

CDR3 sequence: CASSVGLTGPNGYTF. In DNA form, the CDR3 reads TGTGCCAGCAGTGTAGGTTTGACAGGGCCGAATGGCTACACCTTC. The chain combines TRBV2 with TRBJ1-2, with TRBD1 matching over 7 bases. After removal of 4 bases from V and 6 bases from J, the junction contained 11 bases not matched to a gene. CDR3 length: 15 amino acids. From germline, CDR1 is SNHLY and CDR2 FYNNEI.

This chain links TRBV28 with TRBJ1-2, with D possibly matching TRBD1 (5 bases). The CDR3 has 13 residues. With 7 bases removed from V and 7 bases from J, the gap between germline ends came to 16 bases. The germline gives CDR1 MDHEN, CDR2 SYDVKM. For the CDR3, the DNA is TGTGCCAGCACGTGGGGGGTTAAATTTGGCTACACCTTC. Amino acid sequence: CASTWGVKFGYTF.

The rearrangement uses TRBV5-1 and TRBJ1-1, with 8 bases that match TRBD1. This CDR3 is built from 18 residues. The germline V gene encodes CDR1 SGHRS and CDR2 YFSETQ. V dropped 2 bases and J dropped 7; count of bases not matched to a gene: 19. The chain's CDR3 is CASSLGTGGGMAMGEAFF. CDR3 DNA sequence: TGCGCCAGCAGCTTAGGGACAGGTGGGGGGATGGCGATGGGTGAAGCTTTCTTT.

V is TRBV5-1 and J is TRBJ1-4; D might be TRBD1 (5 bases). Germline CDR1 and CDR2: SGHRS and YFSETQ. The CDR3 has 16 amino acids. Deletions cut 8 bases from V and 7 bases from J, with 24 bases between. CDR3 amino acids: CASRQQGGSVSEKLFF. The CDR3 bases are TGCGCCAGTAGACAGCAGGGTGGCAGTGTGAGTGAAAAACTGTTTTTT.